This T cell receptor (beta chain) came from a study of CD8 T cells in ankylosing spondylitis (TCRdb year 2017). As for the study more broadly: To find TCR variants linked to disease, the study profiled T cell receptor beta repertoires in ankylosing spondylitis patients and healthy donors. The full study cohort comprised approximately 23 ankylosing spondylitis patients and over 95 healthy donors. Samples of peripheral blood were taken, and for ankylosing spondylitis patients, synovial fluid was collected as well. Broad study findings and their caveats: Some of the motif variants had been reported before in the synovial fluid and blood of reactive arthritis patients, a finding that suggests common disease-initiation mechanisms. A CD8+ phenotype was shown by the disease-linked clones, which were found at relatively low frequencies in peripheral blood. The disease-linked clones were reported to be significantly enriched in matched synovial fluid samples from ankylosing spondylitis patients. Blood from ankylosing spondylitis patients appeared to be characterized by a TCR beta motif composed of under 10 highly homologous amino acid variants.

As for this clonotype: The antigen it binds to is not known. There are no base qualities to consult, and no much larger clone falls within one base.

Instrument on record: Illumina HiSeq 2500. TCR beta libraries were prepared by quantitative 5'-RACE with molecular barcodes. For the original study's pipeline: To identify disease-linked TCR variants, a new computational method was used, one built on a probabilistic model of VDJ rearrangement. The public reads were run again by TCRdb, first through fastp at Q25 and then through MiXCR, and only productive beta chains were kept. Each entry is one CDR3 protein sequence, shown with its most common DNA and genes. TCRdb, rather than the study authors, made the V and J calls. The sample profile shows more than 400,000 distinct CDR3 sequences; less than 6% of them were found once. Of the sample, approximately 4% falls within the top ten clones. The CDR1 and CDR2 encoded by the germline V gene (reference sequence) are SEHNR and FQNEAQ. V has 3 bases trimmed and J has 11 bases trimmed; junction bases matching no gene number 4. Including the terminal cysteine and phenylalanine, the CDR3 comprises 12 residues. CDR3 DNA only is kept here, 36 bases in frame from base 1.

This chain joins TRBV7-9 to TRBJ1-2, with TRBD1 matching 9 junction bases. The receptor's source is a male donor with ankylosing spondylitis. What was sequenced was blood, either unsorted or a sorted T cell fraction (not recorded which). The nucleotide sequence reads as follows: TGTGCCAGCAGCTTTGGACAGGGGCAATACACCTTC. Its protein is CASSFGQGQYTF. Supplemented by the reference TRBV7-9 and TRBJ1-2 proteins around the CDR3, the complete variable domain is DTGVSQNPRHKITKRGQNVTFRCDPISEHNRLYWYRQTLGQGPEFLTYFQNEAQLEKSRLLSDRFSAERPKGSFSTLEIQRTEQGDSAMYLCASSFGQGQYTFGSGTRLTVV.